These 6 T cell receptor beta chains came from one sample sequenced in a study of blood T cell repertoires in COVID-19. TCRdb's table, derived via immunoSEQ multiplex PCR, lists solely in-frame clones and lacks some. The sample has 200,000 to 250,000 clones, 70% to 90% seen once. The sequencing sample was made of peripheral blood. Receptor source: a man younger than 35 with active or convalescent COVID-19.

The chain links TRBV2 to TRBJ2-3, with TRBD1 matching 8 bases. The V gene's germline CDR1 is SNHLY and CDR2 FYNNEI. This CDR3 has 16 residues. Trimming took 6 bases from V and 6 from J; bases not matched to a gene: 14. The CDR3 loop is CASSPLQTGAADTQYF. The CDR3, as DNA: TGTGCCAGCAGCCCCCTCCAGACAGGGGCAGCGGATACGCAGTATTTT.

The chain recombines TRBV21-1 with TRBJ2-7; the table's D gene call, TRBD1, was not cross checked with the DNA. TRBV21-1 is a pseudogene segment. This CDR3 spans 16 amino acids. Here the CDR3 reads CASSKASGQGPYEQYF. CDR3 nucleotides: TGTGCCAGCAGCAAAGCGTCGGGACAGGGACCCTACGAGCAGTACTTC.

The chain couples TRBV28 to TRBJ1-1; TRBD1 matches 9 bases. This CDR3 is built from 14 residues. Germline loops: CDR1 MDHEN, CDR2 SYDVKM. V dropped 8 bases and J dropped 1; count of bases not matched to a gene: 5. Written as DNA, the CDR3 is TGTGCCAGCTCCGGGGACAGGGAGAACACTGAAGCTTTCTTT. This encodes CASSGDRENTEAFF.

V and J are TRBV14 and TRBJ2-5, with TRBD2 matching over 7 bases. Germline trimming cut 4 bases from V and 5 bases from J; bases unmatched to any gene: 10. The CDR3 extends over 15 amino acids. CDR1 and CDR2 from the germline V gene are SGHDN and FVKESK. For the CDR3, the DNA is TGTGCCAGCAGCCCGGAGGGAGGGTTCGGGGAGACCCAGTACTTC. Encoded protein: CASSPEGGFGETQYF.

The gene calls are TRBV11-2 and TRBJ2-6; unclear D gene. CDR3 length: 15 amino acids. Per germline, CDR1 SGHAT and CDR2 FQNNGV. Trimming removed 5 bases from V and 4 bases from J, with 12 bases in between. This CDR3 is CASSPGVRGANVLTF. For the CDR3, the DNA is TGTGCCAGCAGCCCGGGTGTAAGGGGGGCCAACGTCCTGACTTTC.

This chain links TRBV30 with TRBJ1-1, with D maybe TRBD1 (6 bases). The germline V gene has CDR1 GTSNPN and CDR2 SVGIG (reference sequence). Between the trimmed V and J ends, which lost 7 bases and 5 bases, there was a span of 8 bases. The CDR3 covers 10 residues. CDR3 sequence: CALDRTEAFF. As DNA, the CDR3 is TGTGCCTTGGACAGAACTGAAGCTTTCTTT.